These 6 T cell receptor beta chains share one sample of origin, sequenced in a study of cytomegalovirus exposure and HLA in healthy donors (dated by TCRdb to about 2017). Libraries came from the immunoSEQ multiplex PCR assay. The multiplex PCR relied on a mix of 60 forward primers for TCR Vbeta segments and 13 reverse primers for TCR Jbeta segments. The immuneACCESS repertoire file appears here via TCRdb, limited to in-frame rearrangements. These files lack a portion of the clones; in checked studies, under half of the deficit traces to unresolved V genes, and the cause of the others is not known. For this sample the table gives about 88,000 clones, of which approximately 80% were detected only once. The top ten constitute 4.5% to 5% of the sample. Sequenced: PBMCs. The receptors were sampled from a woman between 35 and 50 years old in good health and CMV-seronegative.

The chain couples TRBV5-1 to TRBJ1-4; perhaps TRBD1 as D (6 bases). This CDR3 is built from 15 residues. Trimming stripped 0 bases from V and 16 bases from J, with 22 bases between. Germline V CDR1 and CDR2: SGHRS, YFSETQ. The CDR3 region is CASSLGTVRNLQRFF. As DNA, the CDR3 is TGCGCCAGCAGCTTGGGGACAGTTCGTAACCTACAAAGGTTTTTT.

The chain has TRBV7-2 and TRBJ1-1; 7 positions match TRBD1. Germline V CDR1 and CDR2: SGHTA, FQGNSA. With V trimmed by 6 bases and J by 7 bases, 17 bases remained unmatched. This CDR3 has 16 amino acids. CDR3 coding DNA: TGTGCCAGCAGTATATACAGGGGCTCCGGGAGAGGTGAAGCTTTCTTT. Its translation: CASSIYRGSGRGEAFF.

This rearrangement joins TRBV6-5 to TRBJ2-7, with 13 bases identical to TRBD2. From germline, CDR1 is MNHEY and CDR2 SVGAGI. V was pared by 4 bases and J by 2 bases, with 5 bases of the junction left unmatched. The CDR3 has 16 residues. The CDR3 region has the DNA TGTGCCAGCAGTTCGGGGACTAGCGGGGTCCCCTACGAGCAGTACTTC. Translating gives CASSSGTSGVPYEQYF.

The chain has TRBV5-1 and TRBJ2-1, with TRBD2 identical over 10 bases. V shed 5 bases and J 3 bases; nucleotides not matched to a gene: 5. Germline CDR1 and CDR2: SGHRS and YFSETQ. This CDR3 region has 15 residues. CDR3 amino acids: CASRAASGGYNEQFF. CDR3 DNA sequence: TGCGCCAGCAGGGCGGCTAGCGGGGGCTACAATGAGCAGTTCTTC.

The chain is built from TRBV30 and TRBJ1-1, with 9 positions matching TRBD1. Germline assignment: CDR1 GTSNPN and CDR2 SVGIG (reference sequence). The CDR3 has 14 amino acids. J was trimmed by 5 bases and V by 0 bases; bases with no gene match: 4. The CDR3 DNA is TGTGCCTGGAGTGTAATGACAGGGGGAACTGAAGCTTTCTTT. Translating it yields CAWSVMTGGTEAFF. Drawing the rest from reference TRBV30 and TRBJ1-1, the complete variable domain is SQTIHQWPATLVQPVGSPLSLECTVEGTSNPNLYWYRQAAGRGLQLLFYSVGIGQISSEVPQNLSASRPQDRQFILSSKKLLLSDSGFYLCAWSVMTGGTEAFFGQGTRLTVV.

This CDR3 is CASSSGQGINEQYF. CDR3 sequence (DNA): TGTGCCAGCAGTTCCGGACAGGGGATCAACGAGCAGTACTTC. The rearrangement joins TRBV6-5 to TRBJ2-7; 9 bases are shared with TRBD1. There are 14 residues in the CDR3. The V gene's germline CDR1 is MNHEY and CDR2 SVGAGI. V was pared by 4 bases and J by 5 bases, with 6 bases of the junction left unmatched.